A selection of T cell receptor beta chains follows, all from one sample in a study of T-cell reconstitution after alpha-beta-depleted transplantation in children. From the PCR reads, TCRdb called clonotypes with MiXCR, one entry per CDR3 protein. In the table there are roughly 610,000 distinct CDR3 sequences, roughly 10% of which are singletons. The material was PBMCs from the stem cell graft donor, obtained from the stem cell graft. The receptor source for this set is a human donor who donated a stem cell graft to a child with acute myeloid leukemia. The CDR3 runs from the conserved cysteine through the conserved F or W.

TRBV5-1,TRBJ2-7,CASSQGTGASYEQYF
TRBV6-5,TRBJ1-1,CASKQGAEAFF
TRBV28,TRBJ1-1,CASSLDGTGNTEAFF
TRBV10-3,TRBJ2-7,CAISSGTVNSYEQYF
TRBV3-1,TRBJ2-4,CASSQGESRLF
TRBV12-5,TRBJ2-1,CASGLRLAGFISYNEQFF
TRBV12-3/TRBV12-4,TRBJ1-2,CASSPHRDNPNYGYTF
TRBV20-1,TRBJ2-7,CSAVRTSDRYEQYF
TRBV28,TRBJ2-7,CASSTTSGRSYEQYF
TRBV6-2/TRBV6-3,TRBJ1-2,CASSYLTGSVGYTF
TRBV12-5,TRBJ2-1,CASGLTSPKASEQFF
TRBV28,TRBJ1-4,CASSYGGDFNEKLFF
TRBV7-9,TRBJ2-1,CASSLAPASNEQFF